These 27 T cell receptor beta chains originate from one sample sequenced in a study of blood T cell repertoires in COVID-19. The table came from immunoSEQ multiplex PCR; TCRdb's copy has only in-frame clones and leaves some out. This sample has a few hundred thousand clones, with approximately 92% found just once. Sample: peripheral blood. The source of these receptors is a woman aged 25 to 39 with COVID-19, enrolled during active disease.

The chain has TRBV6-5 and TRBJ2-7; 10 positions match TRBD2. The V and J ends lost 2 bases and 6 bases, in that order; junction bases with no gene match: 7. The CDR3 has 15 amino acids. The germline gives CDR1 MNHEY, CDR2 SVGAGI. This CDR3 reads CASSYASGRGSEQYF. The DNA of the CDR3 is TGTGCCAGCAGTTACGCGAGCGGGAGGGGTTCCGAGCAGTACTTC.

This clone was picked up one time. This chain joins TRBV24-1 and TRBJ2-7; 10 nucleotides agree with TRBD2. Trimming at V came to 4 bases and at J to 3 bases, leaving 2 bases not matched to a gene. The CDR3 is 14 residues long. Germline CDR1 reads KGHDR; CDR2 reads SFDVKD. CDR3 residues: CATSEGTSVYEQYF. CDR3 in DNA: TGTGCCACCAGTGAAGGGACTAGCGTCTACGAGCAGTACTTC.

J is TRBJ2-1 and V is TRBV30; the D gene is possibly TRBD2 (6 bases). The CDR3 loop spans 16 amino acids. Trimming took off 4 bases at V and 5 bases at J, with 21 bases between the two ends. In germline, CDR1 is GTSNPN, CDR2 SVGIG (reference sequence). The CDR3 region is CAWTRGDWEEHNEQFF. The CDR3 coding sequence is TGTGCCTGGACACGGGGAGACTGGGAGGAACACAATGAGCAGTTCTTC.

In this sample, this clone turned up once. The chain has TRBV28 and TRBJ1-6; D call uncertain. The CDR3 runs to 15 residues. In germline, CDR1 is MDHEN, CDR2 SYDVKM. Trimming pared 6 bases from V and 0 bases from J, leaving 9 bases between. CDR3 DNA sequence: TGTGCCAGCAGGGCCGGGAGCTCCTATAATTCACCCCTCCACTTT. Its protein product is CASRAGSSYNSPLHF.

This clone was seen only once. The chain links TRBV19 to TRBJ2-1; 11 bases are shared with TRBD2. Unmatched junction bases numbered 8, after V lost 3 bases and J lost 10 bases. Germline V gene lookup returns CDR1 LNHDA and CDR2 SQIVND (reference sequence). This CDR3 has 15 amino acids. This chain's CDR3 is CASSMVGLAESEQFF. The DNA of the CDR3 is TGTGCCAGTAGTATGGTGGGACTAGCGGAATCCGAGCAGTTCTTC.

The rearrangement joins TRBV6-1 to TRBJ2-5, with 7 bases identical to TRBD1. This CDR3 comprises 16 residues. Losses at the gene ends were 1 base for V and 7 bases for J; bases not matched to a gene: 12. Germline CDR1 reads MNHNS; CDR2 reads SASEGT. The CDR3 loop is CASSEGGEGALGTQYF. The CDR3, as DNA: TGTGCCAGCAGTGAAGGGGGTGAGGGGGCTCTTGGGACCCAGTACTTC.

The chain recombines TRBV7-8 with TRBJ1-6, with D uncertain. Germline V CDR1 and CDR2: SGHVS, FQNEAQ. Trimming left V 1 base short and J 9 bases short, with 10 bases between. CDR3 length: 14 amino acids. The CDR3: CASSLGSSRSPLHF. CDR3 in DNA: TGTGCCAGCAGCTTAGGCAGTTCACGTTCACCCCTCCACTTT.

This rearrangement joins TRBV4-2 to TRBJ2-5; TRBD1 agrees at 7 bases. The CDR3 spans 15 residues. CDR1 and CDR2 (germline): LGHNA, YNFKEQ. J gave up 5 bases and V 1 base, and 7 bases lay outside the gene matches. For the CDR3, the DNA is TGTGCCAGCAGCCAAGGGACAGGCCCTGGGGAGACCCAGTACTTC. Residues: CASSQGTGPGETQYF.

The chain employs TRBV4-1 and TRBJ2-2, with D uncertain. The V and J ends lost 0 bases and 5 bases respectively, with 10 bases between them. The germline CDR1 and CDR2 sequences are MGHRA and YSYEKL. This CDR3 contains 15 residues. In DNA, the CDR3 is TGCGCCAGCAGCCAAGATGACTTAAATACCGGGGAGCTGTTTTTT. It is translated as CASSQDDLNTGELFF.

The genes are TRBV6-5 and TRBJ2-7; TRBD1 might be the D (5 bases). The CDR3 has 14 amino acids. The V end lost 7 bases, the J end lost 5 bases, and 18 bases lay between the germline ends. Germline-derived CDR1 and CDR2 are MNHEY and SVGAGI. In DNA form, the CDR3 reads TGTGCCAGCATTATGTTAGGGGCCCCGGACGAGCAGTACTTC. Amino acids: CASIMLGAPDEQYF.

This clone came up once. The J gene is TRBJ1-6, the V gene TRBV5-1; possibly TRBD1 for D (6 bases). The V and J ends lost 4 bases and 0 bases respectively, with 11 bases between them. Germline assignment: CDR1 SGHRS and CDR2 YFSETQ. The CDR3 spans 16 residues. CDR3 region: CASSKDRLSYNSPLHF. For the CDR3, the DNA is TGCGCCAGCAGCAAAGACAGGCTCTCCTATAATTCACCCCTCCACTTT.

CDR3 sequence: CASSLIRGSQETQYF. In nucleotides, the CDR3 is TGTGCCAGCAGCTTAATCAGGGGATCTCAAGAGACCCAGTACTTC. The chain is built from TRBV7-9 and TRBJ2-5, with a possible D match to TRBD1 (6 bases). The CDR3 is made up of 15 amino acids. Trimming took off 2 bases at V and 2 bases at J, with 12 bases between the two ends. CDR1 SEHNR and CDR2 FQNEAQ come from the germline V gene (reference sequence).

The chain recombines TRBV3-1 (or the pseudogene TRBV3-2) with TRBJ1-1, with a tentative D call TRBD1 (5 bases). The germline V gene has CDR1 LGHDT and CDR2 YNNKEL (reference sequence). The CDR3 is made up of 17 amino acids. V was cut by 4 bases and J by 0 bases, with 18 bases left in between. The CDR3 coding sequence is TGTGCCAGCAGCCCGTCTTCGGAGGGACGCATGAACACTGAAGCTTTCTTT. This sequence encodes CASSPSSEGRMNTEAFF.

The chain carries TRBV7-9 and TRBJ1-3; weak D call: TRBD1 (6 bases). CDR1 SEHNR and CDR2 FQNEAQ come from the germline V gene (reference sequence). Between the trimmed V and J ends, which lost 0 bases and 2 bases, there was a span of 8 bases. The CDR3 spans 15 residues. The CDR3 reads CASSLAGTTGNTIYF. CDR3 bases: TGTGCCAGCAGCTTAGCGGGGACAACTGGAAACACCATATATTTT.

This clone has only one observation. The V and J genes are TRBV5-1 and TRBJ1-5, with 8 bases matching TRBD1. V shed 3 bases, J shed 4 bases, and the junction held 3 bases outside the gene matches. Germline assignment: CDR1 SGHRS and CDR2 YFSETQ. The CDR3 has 14 residues. The CDR3 region is CASSSGTGNQPQHF. CDR3 nucleotides: TGCGCCAGCAGCTCCGGGACAGGTAATCAGCCCCAGCATTTT.

This clone was seen just once. This rearrangement joins TRBV5-1 to TRBJ2-5; 9 bases map to TRBD1. The CDR3 runs to 15 residues. Germline CDR1 reads SGHRS; CDR2 reads YFSETQ. V trimming: 4 bases; J trimming: 11 bases; junction bases outside the gene matches: 15. DNA for the CDR3: TGCGCCAGCAGCCAACCGGGACAGGGAATGTCTAGGCAGTACTTC. It encodes CASSQPGQGMSRQYF.

The chain uses TRBV7-3 and TRBJ1-6; TRBD1 agrees at 7 bases. The CDR3 is 17 amino acids. The germline gives CDR1 SGHTA, CDR2 FQGTGA. With 2 bases clipped from V and 7 bases from J, the junction kept 11 bases outside the gene matches. Here the CDR3 reads CASSLGRQGRGNSPLHF. The CDR3 DNA follows: TGTGCCAGCAGCTTAGGACGACAGGGCAGAGGGAATTCACCCCTCCACTTT.

The chain employs TRBV30 and TRBJ2-2; 13 positions match TRBD2. CDR1 is GTSNPN, CDR2 SVGIG, per germline (reference sequence). J was trimmed by 7 bases and V by 4 bases; bases with no gene match: 3. The CDR3 sequence is 14 residues long. The CDR3 coding sequence is TGTGCCTGGACCGGACTAGCGGGAGACGGGGAGCTGTTTTTT. Its protein is CAWTGLAGDGELFF. Filled out from reference TRBV30 and TRBJ2-2, the complete variable domain reads SQTIHQWPATLVQPVGSPLSLECTVEGTSNPNLYWYRQAAGRGLQLLFYSVGIGQISSEVPQNLSASRPQDRQFILSSKKLLLSDSGFYLCAWTGLAGDGELFFGEGSRLTVL.

This chain uses TRBV24-1 with TRBJ2-7, with D unresolved. The CDR3 totals 15 residues. V lost 2 bases and J lost 1, with 11 bases in between. The germline gives CDR1 KGHDR, CDR2 SFDVKD. The CDR3: CATSDSGGFSYEQYF. For the CDR3, the DNA is TGTGCCACCAGTGATTCGGGTGGTTTTTCCTACGAGCAGTACTTC.

This chain links TRBV19 with TRBJ1-2, with TRBD1 matching 9 bases. V shed 8 bases, J shed 4 bases, and the junction held 11 bases outside the gene matches. Germline CDR1 and CDR2: LNHDA and SQIVND (reference sequence). The length of the CDR3 is 15 residues. In DNA form, the CDR3 reads TGTGCCAGTGGCCGGGGACAGGGAGTCGGCTATGGCTACACCTTC. As protein: CASGRGQGVGYGYTF. Complete variable domain (other parts from reference TRBV19 and TRBJ1-2): DGGITQSPKYLFRKEGQNVTLSCEQNLNHDAMYWYRQDPGQGLRLIYYSQIVNDFQKGDIAEGYSVSREKKESFPLTVTSAQKNPTAFYLCASGRGQGVGYGYTFGSGTRLTVV.

V is TRBV5-1 and J is TRBJ1-2; D is undetermined. Trimming cost V 5 bases and J 4 bases, with 15 bases left between them. The CDR3 contains 14 residues. Germline CDR1 and CDR2: SGHRS and YFSETQ. The CDR3 DNA sequence: TGCGCCAGCAGTCCCCTCGGACTACCCTATGGCTACACCTTC. Translating it yields CASSPLGLPYGYTF.

This chain joins TRBV6-1 and TRBJ2-7; 7 bases fit TRBD1. This CDR3 is built from 16 residues. J gave up 0 bases and V 4 bases, and 9 bases lay outside the gene matches. CDR1 is MNHNS and CDR2 is SASEGT in the germline V gene. The CDR3 nucleotides are TGTGCCAGCAGTGCTGATGCGACAGGGAGCTCCTACGAGCAGTACTTC. It encodes CASSADATGSSYEQYF.

The CDR3 loop is CASSIDSYSSGNTIYF. In DNA form, the CDR3 reads TGTGCCAGCAGCATTGACAGTTACAGCTCTGGAAACACCATATATTTT. The rearrangement joins TRBV7-9 to TRBJ1-3; weak D call: TRBD1 (5 bases). V lost 5 bases and J 0 bases, leaving 14 bases between the germline ends. There are 16 residues in the CDR3. From germline, CDR1 is SEHNR and CDR2 FQNEAQ (reference sequence).

This clone was observed a single time. The rearrangement links TRBV9 to TRBJ2-1, with 9 bases that match TRBD2. This CDR3 comprises 16 residues. Germline V gene data show CDR1 as SGDLS and CDR2 as YYNGEE. The V gene end was trimmed by 4 bases and the J gene end by 7 bases; junction bases not matched to a gene: 12. The CDR3 spells CASSLTSGLLDNEQFF. The CDR3 DNA is TGTGCCAGCAGCCTGACTAGCGGACTTCTGGATAATGAGCAGTTCTTC.

The chain combines TRBV6-5 with TRBJ2-1, with 9 positions matching TRBD1. CDR3 length: 15 residues. V lost 6 bases and J lost 4; bases outside the gene matches: 7. Germline loops: CDR1 MNHEY, CDR2 SVGAGI. In DNA form, the CDR3 reads TGTGCCAGCAGCCGACCGGGACAGGGATACAATGAGCAGTTCTTC. Residues: CASSRPGQGYNEQFF.

The chain joins TRBV4-3 to TRBJ1-6; D might be TRBD1 (6 bases). CDR1 is LGHNA and CDR2 is YSLEER in the germline V gene. This CDR3 region has 16 residues. The V end was cut by 0 bases, the J end by 9 bases, with 15 bases between. The CDR3 sequence: CASSQDTDSWGSPLHF. The CDR3 DNA is TGCGCCAGCAGCCAAGATACGGACAGCTGGGGTTCACCCCTCCACTTT.

The chain recombines TRBV4-2 with TRBJ2-7; 7 nucleotides line up with TRBD2. This CDR3 spans 17 amino acids. Germline V gene sequence: CDR1 LGHNA, CDR2 YNFKEQ. J lost 0 bases, V lost 0 bases, and 8 bases had no gene match. In nucleotides, the CDR3 is TGTGCCAGCAGCCAAGATATTCCAGCGGGAATCTCCTACGAGCAGTACTTC. This gives the protein CASSQDIPAGISYEQYF.